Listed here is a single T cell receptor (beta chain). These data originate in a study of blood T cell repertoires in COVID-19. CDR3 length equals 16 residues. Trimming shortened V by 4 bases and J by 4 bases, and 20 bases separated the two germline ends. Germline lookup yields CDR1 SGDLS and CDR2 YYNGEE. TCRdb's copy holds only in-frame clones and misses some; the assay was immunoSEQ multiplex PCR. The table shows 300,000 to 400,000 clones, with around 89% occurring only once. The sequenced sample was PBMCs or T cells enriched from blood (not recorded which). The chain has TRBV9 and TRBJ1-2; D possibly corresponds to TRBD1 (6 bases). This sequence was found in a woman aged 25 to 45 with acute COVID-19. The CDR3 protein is CASSISPGVGGYGYTF. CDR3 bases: TGTGCCAGCAGCATTAGCCCAGGGGTAGGGGGCTATGGCTACACCTTC.